The 3 T cell receptor beta chains in this list originate from one sample, sequenced in a study of blood T cells in healthy people across ages. With a J-beta primer mix and a sample-barcoded 5' primer, a second PCR ran about 7 to 12 cycles. TCRdb reprocessed the 5' RACE reads with MiXCR, giving one entry per CDR3 protein. The table records 1.6 million or so distinct CDR3 sequences, 30% to 35% of them present only once. Sequencing was done on a sample of blood. Receptors were obtained from a woman aged 25 to 39 in good health.

This rearrangement joins TRBV20-1 to TRBJ2-1; either TRBD1 or TRBD2 may supply D (6 bases each). Looked up from germline, CDR1 is DFQATT and CDR2 is SNEGSKA (reference sequence). V shed 6 bases and J shed 6 bases, with 21 bases lying between them. This CDR3 has 15 amino acids. This chain's CDR3 is CSATARSTGANEQFF. In nucleotides, the CDR3 is TGCAGTGCCACGGCCCGGTCTACGGGGGCCAATGAGCAGTTCTTC.

The CDR3 loop is CASSHSSEQYF. DNA of the CDR3: TGTGCCAGCAGCCACAGTAGCGAGCAGTACTTC. The chain uses TRBV3-1 and TRBJ2-7; D unclear. This CDR3 spans 11 amino acids. V lost 3 bases and J 6 bases, leaving 6 bases between the germline ends. Per the germline V gene, CDR1 is LGHDT and CDR2 is YNNKEL (reference sequence).

The gene calls are TRBV4-1 and TRBJ1-5, with a weak D call TRBD1 (5 bases). V lost 1 base to trimming and J lost 4 bases, with 11 bases between them. This CDR3 contains 15 residues. Germline CDR1 is MGHRA and CDR2 is YSYEKL. CDR3 in DNA: TGCGCCAGCAGCCAAGGGGGCAGCCTAAATCAGCCCCAGCATTTT. It encodes CASSQGGSLNQPQHF.